The 14 T cell receptor beta chains reported below all come from one sample, sequenced in a study of T cells in tuberculosis. Profiling relied on immunoSEQ multiplex PCR, and the TCRdb table lists in-frame clones only, not all of them. This repertoire shows several thousand clones, around 95% found once; its top ten account for 11%. The sequenced sample was PBMCs. The receptor source for this set is an adult with tuberculosis.

The chain couples TRBV29-1 to TRBJ1-2, with 9 bases matching TRBD1. This CDR3 spans 16 amino acids. The J segment lost 1 base and the V segment lost 7 bases, leaving 13 bases of the junction unmatched. Germline CDR1 reads SQVTM; CDR2 reads ANQGSEA. CDR3 residues: CSAVGRGDRDNYGYTF. The CDR3 region has the DNA TGCAGCGCTGTCGGTCGGGGGGACAGGGATAACTATGGCTACACCTTC. Using reference TRBV29-1 and TRBJ1-2 for the parts outside the CDR3, the full variable domain is SAVISQKPSRDICQRGTSLTIQCQVDSQVTMMFWYRQQPGQSLTLIATANQGSEATYESGFVIDKFPISRPNLTFSTLTVSNMSPEDSSIYLCSAVGRGDRDNYGYTFGSGTRLTVV.

The chain uses TRBV29-1 and TRBJ1-4, with 10 nucleotides matching TRBD1. Germline V gene lookup returns CDR1 SQVTM and CDR2 ANQGSEA. The CDR3 is 14 residues long. J lost 6 bases, V lost 7 bases, and 8 bases had no gene match. CDR3 coding DNA: TGCAGCGCCCGTCTGGGGACAGGGGATGAAAAACTGTTTTTT. Its translation is CSARLGTGDEKLFF.

The J gene is TRBJ2-7, the V gene TRBV7-2; 8 bases are a match to TRBD2. This CDR3 spans 16 amino acids. Trimming removed 3 bases from V and 3 bases from J; junction bases left unmatched: 10. Germline V CDR1 and CDR2: SGHTA, FQGNSA. The CDR3 loop reads CASSFGGGSDLYEQYF. The DNA of the CDR3 is TGTGCCAGCAGCTTCGGGGGGGGATCCGACCTCTACGAGCAGTACTTC.

The V call is TRBV5-1, the J call TRBJ2-3; 8 nucleotides match TRBD2. After removal of 5 bases from V and 2 bases from J, the junction contained 7 bases not matched to a gene. Germline V gene lookup returns CDR1 SGHRS and CDR2 YFSETQ. The CDR3 totals 15 residues. This chain's CDR3 is CASRAAGVNTDTQYF. DNA of the CDR3: TGCGCCAGCAGAGCAGCGGGGGTCAACACAGATACGCAGTATTTT.

The chain links TRBV30 to TRBJ1-4, with D uncertain. The CDR3 length is 12 residues. V shed 5 bases and J shed 7 bases, with 11 bases lying between them. Germline V gives CDR1 GTSNPN, CDR2 SVGIG (reference sequence). Here the CDR3 DNA reads TGTGCCTGGGGGCCTATTCGTGAAAAACTGTTTTTT. Encoded protein: CAWGPIREKLFF. Full variable domain (remainder filled in from reference TRBV30 and TRBJ1-4): SQTIHQWPATLVQPVGSPLSLECTVEGTSNPNLYWYRQAAGRGLQLLFYSVGIGQISSEVPQNLSASRPQDRQFILSSKKLLLSDSGFYLCAWGPIREKLFFGSGTQLSVL.

The chain has TRBV4-1 and TRBJ2-1; 11 nucleotides agree with TRBD2. The V segment lost 0 bases and the J segment 9 bases; nucleotides outside the gene matches: 4. Germline V CDR1 and CDR2: MGHRA, YSYEKL. This CDR3 is built from 15 residues. The CDR3 coding sequence is TGCGCCAGCAGCCAAGATGTAGCGGGAGGGGGTGAGCAGTTCTTC. Translated: CASSQDVAGGGEQFF.

V is TRBV11-2 and J is TRBJ1-2, with 8 bases fitting TRBD1. The CDR3 extends over 13 amino acids. Germline V gene lookup returns CDR1 SGHAT and CDR2 FQNNGV. V was pared by 1 base and J by 5 bases, with 0 bases of the junction left unmatched. This CDR3 reads CASSLGQGYGYTF. The CDR3 nucleotides read TGTGCCAGCAGCTTAGGACAGGGGTATGGCTACACCTTC.

CDR3 sequence reads: CASSLDQGTDTQYF. For the CDR3, the DNA is TGTGCCAGCAGCTTAGATCAGGGCACAGATACGCAGTATTTT. The chain is built from TRBV11-3 and TRBJ2-3; D remains ambiguous. Germline values: CDR1 SGHNT, CDR2 YENEEA. V lost 0 bases and J lost 1, with 5 bases in between. The CDR3 is 14 residues long.

This clone was observed once. The V call is TRBV2, the J call TRBJ2-1; 8 bases are a match to TRBD2. The length of the CDR3 is 14 residues. CDR1 is SNHLY, CDR2 FYNNEI, per germline. Losses at the gene ends were 1 base for V and 6 bases for J; bases not matched to a gene: 2. The CDR3 region is CASSEGLAGNEQFF. DNA of the CDR3: TGTGCCAGCAGTGAAGGCCTAGCGGGCAATGAGCAGTTCTTC.

The chain couples TRBV5-1 to TRBJ1-2; 9 bases line up with TRBD1. The CDR3 contains 14 residues. J was trimmed by 9 bases and V by 0 bases; bases with no gene match: 6. In germline, CDR1 is SGHRS, CDR2 YFSETQ. The DNA of the CDR3 is TGCGCCAGCAGCTTGGAACAGGGGGCTGGTAGCTACACCTTC. The encoded protein is CASSLEQGAGSYTF.

CDR3 sequence reads: CASSPGTSGYTDTQYF. DNA for the CDR3: TGCGCCAGCAGCCCCGGGACTAGCGGATACACAGATACGCAGTATTTT. The V and J genes are TRBV5-1 and TRBJ2-3, with TRBD2 matching 11 bases. Germline loops: CDR1 SGHRS, CDR2 YFSETQ. The length of the CDR3 is 16 residues. J lost 2 bases, V lost 4 bases, and 6 bases had no gene match.

The genes are TRBV4-1 and TRBJ1-2; D uncertain. Germline values: CDR1 MGHRA, CDR2 YSYEKL. CDR3 size: 12 residues. V was shortened by 3 bases and J by 8 bases, with 10 bases between the two germline ends. The DNA for the CDR3 is TGCGCCAGCAGCCATGGTACAGTCGGCTACACCTTC. It codes for CASSHGTVGYTF.

The chain couples TRBV10-1 to TRBJ2-2; possible D gene TRBD1, 6 bases. Trimming cost V 5 bases and J 3 bases, with 7 bases left between them. Per germline, CDR1 WNHNN and CDR2 SYGVQD (reference sequence). This CDR3 spans 13 amino acids. The CDR3 spells CASSRTDTGELFF. For the CDR3, the DNA is TGCGCCAGCAGTCGGACAGACACCGGGGAGCTGTTTTTT.

For the CDR3, the DNA is TGTGCCAGCAGCTTAGCCCCCCAGACAGGGACAGATACGCAGTATTTT. This codes for CASSLAPQTGTDTQYF. This chain uses TRBV11-2 with TRBJ2-3; the match to TRBD1 covers 7 bases. CDR1 is SGHAT and CDR2 is FQNNGV in the germline V gene. The CDR3 is made up of 16 amino acids. V trimming: 1 base; J trimming: 3 bases; junction bases outside the gene matches: 7.